The 7 T cell receptor beta chains below were found in one sample sequenced in a study of human T cells and chemical hapten exposure. The time point was: patch test 1, 2 weeks after DPC sensitization. Documented treatment: therapeutic diphenylcyclopropenone sensitization with weekly scalp DPC. TCRdb analysed the RACE reads with MiXCR anew, one entry per CDR3 protein. The sample has about 380,000 distinct CDR3 sequences; roughly 5% are singletons. Source: whole blood, taken in connection with sensitization to the hapten diphenylcyclopropenone (DPC). The source of these receptors is a woman aged 45-65 years with alopecia areata. Some clones in this sample may be carry-over from other donors' samples.

The J gene is TRBJ1-6, the V gene TRBV6-1; D gene ambiguous. This CDR3 is 15 amino acids long. Trimming shortened V by 1 base and J by 6 bases, and 10 bases separated the two germline ends. The V gene's germline CDR1 is MNHNS and CDR2 SASEGT. Here the CDR3 reads CASSEDSFSNSPLHF. CDR3 DNA: TGTGCCAGCAGTGAAGACAGTTTTTCTAATTCACCCCTCCACTTT.

A few counts support this clonotype. This chain links TRBV27 with TRBJ1-4, with a tentative D call TRBD1 (5 bases). There are 14 residues in the CDR3. V gave up 2 bases and J gave up 7 bases, with 11 bases separating them. Per the germline V gene, CDR1 is MNHEY and CDR2 is SMNVEV (reference sequence). This chain's CDR3 is CASSLRGAGEKLFF. CDR3 nucleotide sequence: TGTGCCAGCAGTTTAAGGGGAGCGGGTGAAAAACTGTTTTTT.

This clonotype has at least ten counts. The chain employs TRBV7-6 and TRBJ2-3, with D maybe TRBD1 (6 bases). Germline-derived CDR1 and CDR2 are SGHVS and FNYEAQ. The length of the CDR3 is 15 residues. V lost 5 bases and J 2 bases, leaving 14 bases between the germline ends. The CDR3 sequence: CASSLRTGSTDTQYF. Written as DNA, the CDR3 is TGTGCCAGCAGCCTTCGCACAGGGTCCACAGATACGCAGTATTTT.

This clonotype has a count of ten or more. V is TRBV6-2 or TRBV6-3 and J is TRBJ1-5; the D is unclear. Germline V gene lookup returns CDR1 MNHEY and CDR2 SVGEGT. Trimming removed 6 bases from V and 0 bases from J, with 6 bases in between. The CDR3 totals 13 residues. The CDR3 sequence: CASSRHSNQPQHF. The CDR3 DNA reads as TGTGCCAGCAGCCGTCATAGCAATCAGCCCCAGCATTTT.

This clonotype was detected many times. The genes are TRBV20-1 and TRBJ2-5, with D possibly TRBD2 on 6 matching bases. This CDR3 is built from 14 residues. CDR1 and CDR2 (germline): DFQATT, SNEGSKA (reference sequence). The V end lost 4 bases, the J end lost 5 bases, and 17 bases lay between the germline ends. The CDR3 is CSATDRDSSETQYF. CDR3 nucleotide sequence: TGCAGTGCTACGGACCGGGACTCCTCGGAGACCCAGTACTTC.

The chain links TRBV29-1 to TRBJ1-1, with a tentative D call TRBD1 (5 bases). CDR1 and CDR2 (germline): SQVTM, ANQGSEA. Trimming took off 8 bases at V and 4 bases at J, with 11 bases between the two ends. The CDR3 is 11 amino acids. CDR3 DNA: TGCAGCAGCGGGGGGGGCACTGAAGCTTTCTTT. Residues: CSSGGGTEAFF.

J is TRBJ2-3 and V is TRBV5-3; D not certain. TRBV5-3 is designated an ORF whose function remains uncertain. Trimming shortened V by 0 bases and J by 6 bases, and 11 bases separated the two germline ends. The CDR3 covers 14 residues. CDR3 region: CARSLVEVLDTQYF. DNA for the CDR3: TGTGCCAGAAGCTTGGTAGAGGTCCTGGATACGCAGTATTTT.